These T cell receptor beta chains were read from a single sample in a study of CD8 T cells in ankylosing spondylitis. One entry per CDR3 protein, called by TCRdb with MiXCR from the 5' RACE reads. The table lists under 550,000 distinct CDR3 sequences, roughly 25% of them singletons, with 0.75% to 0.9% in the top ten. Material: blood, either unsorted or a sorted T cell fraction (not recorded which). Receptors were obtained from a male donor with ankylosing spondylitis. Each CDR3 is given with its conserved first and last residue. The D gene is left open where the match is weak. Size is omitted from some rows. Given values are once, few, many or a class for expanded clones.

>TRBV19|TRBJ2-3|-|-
CASSGGINTDTQYF
TGTGCCAGTAGTGGCGGGATTAACACAGATACGCAGTATTTT
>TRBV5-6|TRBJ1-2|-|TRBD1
CASSAGTDTNYGYTF
TGTGCCAGCAGCGCCGGGACAGACACTAACTATGGCTACACCTTC
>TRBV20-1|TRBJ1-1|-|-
CSAREQGRTEAFF
TGCAGTGCTAGGGAGCAGGGTAGAACTGAAGCTTTCTTT
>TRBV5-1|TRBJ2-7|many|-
CASRLSYEQYF
TGCGCCAGCAGGCTCTCCTACGAGCAGTACTTC
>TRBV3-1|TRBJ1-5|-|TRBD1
CASSFPDRGLQPQHF
TGTGCCAGCAGCTTCCCCGACAGGGGGCTTCAGCCCCAGCATTTT
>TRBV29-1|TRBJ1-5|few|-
CSVGSDRGPQHF
TGCAGCGTAGGCAGCGACCGCGGGCCCCAGCATTTT
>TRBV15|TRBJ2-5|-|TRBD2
CATSRVRDYSQTQYF
TGTGCCACCAGCAGAGTCCGGGACTACTCACAGACCCAGTACTTC
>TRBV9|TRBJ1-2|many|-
CASSVGGGYTF
TGTGCCAGCAGCGTGGGTGGTGGCTACACCTTC
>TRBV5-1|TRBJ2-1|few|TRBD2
CASSWSGSSYNEQFF
TGCGCCAGCAGCTGGAGCGGGAGCTCCTACAATGAGCAGTTCTTC
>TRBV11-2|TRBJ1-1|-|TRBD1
CASRPVGQGNTEAFF
TGTGCCAGCAGACCAGTCGGACAGGGGAACACTGAAGCTTTCTTT
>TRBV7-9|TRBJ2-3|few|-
CASSNQGREVSDTQYF
TGTGCCAGCAGCAACCAGGGGCGGGAAGTTTCAGATACGCAGTATTTT
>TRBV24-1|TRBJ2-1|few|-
CATSDTPSEQFF
TGTGCCACCAGTGATACCCCCTCTGAGCAGTTCTTC
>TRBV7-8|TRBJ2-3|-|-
CASSPHGRVGTDTQYF
TGTGCCAGCAGCCCCCACGGGCGGGTCGGCACAGATACGCAGTATTTT
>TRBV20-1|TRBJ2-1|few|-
CSATAAYNEQFF
TGCAGTGCCACAGCAGCCTACAATGAGCAGTTCTTC
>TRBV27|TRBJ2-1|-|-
CASSSGRLVPYNEQFF
TGTGCCAGCAGCAGCGGTCGACTGGTCCCCTACAATGAGCAGTTCTTC
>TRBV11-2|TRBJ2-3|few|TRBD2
CASSLIAGYTDTQYF
TGTGCCAGCAGCTTAATAGCGGGGTACACAGATACGCAGTATTTT
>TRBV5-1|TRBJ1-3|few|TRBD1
CASSPGGGGASGNTIYF
TGCGCCAGCAGCCCCGGGGGAGGGGGCGCATCTGGAAACACCATATATTTT
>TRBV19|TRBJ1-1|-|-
CASRPPGDTEAFF
TGTGCCAGTAGACCCCCGGGGGACACTGAAGCTTTCTTT
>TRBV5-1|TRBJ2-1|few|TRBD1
CASSPFGDRRQFF
TGCGCCAGCAGCCCATTCGGGGACAGGAGGCAGTTCTTC
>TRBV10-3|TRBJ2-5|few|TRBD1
CAISARDSQETQYF
TGTGCCATCAGTGCCCGGGACAGTCAAGAGACCCAGTACTTC
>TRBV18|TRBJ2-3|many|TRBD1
CASSPGTGGLGTDTQYF
TGTGCCAGCTCACCGGGGACAGGGGGCCTCGGCACAGATACGCAGTATTTT
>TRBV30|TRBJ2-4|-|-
CAWEIAKNIQYF
TGTGCCTGGGAGATTGCCAAAAACATTCAGTACTTC
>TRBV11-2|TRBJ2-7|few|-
CASSSVGGSMGGEQYF
TGTGCCAGCAGCTCCGTGGGGGGCTCCATGGGAGGCGAGCAGTACTTC
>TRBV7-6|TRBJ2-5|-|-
CASSLVTGTETQYF
TGTGCCAGCAGCTTAGTTACAGGGACAGAGACCCAGTACTTC
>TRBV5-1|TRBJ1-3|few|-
CASSLDTGISGNTIYF
TGCGCCAGCAGCTTGGATACAGGCATCTCTGGAAACACCATATATTTT
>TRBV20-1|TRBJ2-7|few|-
CSASLLRAWFRYEQYF
TGCAGTGCTAGTCTCTTGCGGGCCTGGTTTCGCTACGAGCAGTACTTC
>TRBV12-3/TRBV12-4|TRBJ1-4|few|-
CASSFLSGEKEKLFF
TGTGCCAGCAGTTTCCTCAGCGGAGAAAAAGAAAAACTGTTTTTT
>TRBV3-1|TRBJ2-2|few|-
CASSQFLVGSTGELFF
TGTGCCAGCAGCCAATTTTTGGTGGGAAGCACCGGGGAGCTGTTTTTT
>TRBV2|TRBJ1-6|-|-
CASRWDLNSPLHF
TGTGCCAGCAGGTGGGACCTAAATTCACCCCTCCACTTT
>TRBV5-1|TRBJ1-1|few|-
CASSPEGNTEAFF
TGCGCCAGCAGCCCTGAGGGGAACACTGAAGCTTTCTTT
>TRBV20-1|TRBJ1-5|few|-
CSAIGPGGSYSNQPQHF
TGCAGTGCTATTGGCCCGGGGGGTTCCTATAGCAATCAGCCCCAGCATTTT
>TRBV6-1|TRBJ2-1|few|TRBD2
CASWTSGSSYNEQFF
TGTGCCAGTTGGACTAGCGGGAGCTCCTACAATGAGCAGTTCTTC
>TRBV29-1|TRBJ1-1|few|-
CSVEEQPNTEAFF
TGCAGCGTTGAAGAACAGCCTAACACTGAAGCTTTCTTT
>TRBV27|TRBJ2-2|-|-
CASSLRQIGPGELFF
TGTGCCAGCAGTTTACGACAGATTGGGCCCGGGGAGCTGTTTTTT
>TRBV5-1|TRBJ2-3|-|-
CASSLQGEGDTQYF
TGCGCCAGCAGCCTACAGGGAGAGGGAGATACGCAGTATTTT
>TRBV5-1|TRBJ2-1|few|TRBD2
CASSAGSGDSSYNEQFF
TGCGCCAGCAGCGCCGGTAGCGGGGATAGCTCCTACAATGAGCAGTTCTTC